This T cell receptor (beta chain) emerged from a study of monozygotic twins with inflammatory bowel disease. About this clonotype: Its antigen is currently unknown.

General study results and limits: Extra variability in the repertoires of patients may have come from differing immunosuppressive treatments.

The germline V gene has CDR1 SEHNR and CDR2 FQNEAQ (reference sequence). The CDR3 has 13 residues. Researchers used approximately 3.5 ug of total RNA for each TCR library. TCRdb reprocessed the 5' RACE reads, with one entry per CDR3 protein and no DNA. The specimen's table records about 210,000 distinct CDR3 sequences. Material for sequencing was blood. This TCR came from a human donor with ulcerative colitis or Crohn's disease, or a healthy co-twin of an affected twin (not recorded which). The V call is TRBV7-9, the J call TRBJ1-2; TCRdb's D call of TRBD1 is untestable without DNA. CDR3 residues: CASSSPTNYGYTF.